Presented here are 27 T cell receptor beta chains from one specimen sequenced in a study of T cell repertoires in cytomegalovirus infection. These receptors' targets are unknown. TCRdb reprocessed the reads via MiXCR and lists one record per CDR3 protein. This table has around 570,000 distinct CDR3 sequences, over 35% appearing once. The sample in question was cultured PBMCs, obtained from culture after CMV antigen stimulation. The receptors shown here come from a human donor in good health (CMV status not recorded). Some clones in this sample may be carry-over from other donors' samples.

The rearrangement uses TRBV12-3 or TRBV12-4 and TRBJ1-1; D gene uncertain. This CDR3 comprises 12 residues. V was shortened by 6 bases and J by 6 bases, with 11 bases between the two germline ends. The CDR3 reads CASSLLGAEAFF. The CDR3 DNA reads as TGTGCCAGCAGCCTTCTTGGTGCTGAAGCTTTCTTT.

This chain links TRBV7-9 with TRBJ2-1, with 7 bases lining up with TRBD2. Germline V gene data show CDR1 as SEHNR and CDR2 as FQNEAQ (reference sequence). CDR3 length equals 16 residues. J gave up 2 bases and V 7 bases, and 11 bases lay outside the gene matches. The CDR3 DNA sequence: TGTGCCAGCACCGACCTCTTGGGAGGGGCCTACAATGAGCAGTTCTTC. Translation gives CASTDLLGGAYNEQFF.

This clonotype was picked up a small number of times. V is TRBV20-1 and J is TRBJ2-5; 7 positions match TRBD2. J lost 2 bases, V lost 6 bases, and 9 bases had no gene match. The CDR3 loop spans 14 amino acids. Germline CDR1 DFQATT, CDR2 SNEGSKA (reference sequence). The CDR3 protein is CSAPGGGLQETQYF. The CDR3 DNA reads as TGCAGTGCCCCCGGCGGGGGACTTCAAGAGACCCAGTACTTC.

The chain carries TRBV19 and TRBJ2-7, with D unclear. Germline values: CDR1 LNHDA, CDR2 SQIVND (reference sequence). V lost 5 bases to trimming and J lost 5 bases, with 22 bases between them. The CDR3 is 16 residues long. The DNA for the CDR3 is TGTGCCAGTAGTCCCATTCGAGGACCAGCTGACCACGAGCAGTACTTC. This sequence encodes CASSPIRGPADHEQYF.

The V gene is TRBV7-2, the J gene TRBJ1-6, with D uncertain. This CDR3 is built from 13 residues. Germline V gene data show CDR1 as SGHTA and CDR2 as FQGNSA. V was pared by 4 bases and J by 10 bases, with 11 bases between. In DNA, the CDR3 is TGTGCCAGCAGCTCATTGGATGGCTCACCCCTCCACTTT. It specifies CASSSLDGSPLHF.

This clonotype was seen a handful of times. The chain uses TRBV29-1 and TRBJ2-3; 7 bases are a match to TRBD1. Germline lookup yields CDR1 SQVTM and CDR2 ANQGSEA. There are 15 residues in the CDR3. Trimming at V came to 3 bases and at J to 4 bases, leaving 10 bases not matched to a gene. The CDR3 bases are TGCAGCGTTGATGACAGGGTTGGGTACGCAGATACGCAGTATTTT. It yields the protein CSVDDRVGYADTQYF.

The chain uses TRBV7-8 and TRBJ1-6; weak D call: TRBD1 (6 bases). Trimming pared 4 bases from V and 8 bases from J, leaving 12 bases between. Per the germline V gene, CDR1 is SGHVS and CDR2 is FQNEAQ. The CDR3 is made up of 14 amino acids. CDR3 bases: TGTGCCAGCAGCTCTAGGACAGATCATTCACCCCTCCACTTT. Its translation is CASSSRTDHSPLHF.

Many counts were recorded for this clonotype. The chain joins TRBV4-3 to TRBJ2-6; D gene ambiguous. Between the trimmed V and J ends, which lost 1 base and 0 bases, there was a span of 4 bases. This CDR3 contains 15 residues. Germline assignment: CDR1 LGHNA and CDR2 YSLEER. The CDR3 sequence: CASSQVTSGANVLTF. CDR3 DNA sequence: TGCGCCAGCAGCCAAGTCACCTCTGGGGCCAACGTCCTGACTTTC.

CDR3 loop: CASSFGVQKRAGELFF. As DNA, the CDR3 is TGTGCCAGCAGCTTTGGAGTCCAAAAACGAGCCGGGGAGCTGTTTTTT. The rearrangement uses TRBV7-3 and TRBJ2-2; D unresolved. CDR3 length: 16 amino acids. With 3 bases removed from V and 6 bases from J, the gap between germline ends came to 17 bases. Germline values: CDR1 SGHTA, CDR2 FQGTGA.

The table lists this clonotype with a few counts. This chain connects TRBV7-2 to TRBJ2-3; tentatively, D is TRBD2 (6 bases). Trimming left V 5 bases short and J 4 bases short, with 19 bases between. This CDR3 has 16 residues. Germline V CDR1 and CDR2: SGHTA, FQGNSA. The CDR3, as DNA: TGTGCCAGCAGCCCCCGTGAACTAGCTCCCCCAGATACGCAGTATTTT. It yields the protein CASSPRELAPPDTQYF.

This clonotype was seen once. A much more abundant neighbour one base away suggests this may be a read error. V is TRBV9 and J is TRBJ1-1; D is ambiguous. V lost 0 bases to trimming and J lost 1 base, with 4 bases between them. Germline V CDR1 and CDR2: SGDLS, YYNGEE. The CDR3 has 13 residues. The CDR3 region has the DNA TGTGCCAGCAGCGTAGGAGAGAACACTGAAGCTTTCTTT. Its protein is CASSVGENTEAFF.

This clonotype was seen more than once but under ten times. CDR3 amino acids: CASTVTGGRSPLHF. In DNA, the CDR3 is TGTGCCAGCACCGTGACAGGGGGCCGTTCACCCCTCCACTTT. V is TRBV27 and J is TRBJ1-6; 10 nucleotides line up with TRBD1. After removal of 7 bases from V and 9 bases from J, the junction contained 6 bases not matched to a gene. Germline V lookup: CDR1 MNHEY, CDR2 SMNVEV (reference sequence). The CDR3 totals 14 residues.

The V and J genes are TRBV20-1 and TRBJ1-2; D gene uncertain. CDR3 length equals 13 residues. V lost 0 bases, J lost 4 bases, and 9 bases lay in between. Germline assignment: CDR1 DFQATT and CDR2 SNEGSKA (reference sequence). The CDR3 is CSARETAPYGYTF. CDR3 bases: TGCAGTGCTAGAGAAACAGCCCCCTATGGCTACACCTTC.

This clonotype has a count of ten or more. V gene TRBV7-2 combines with J gene TRBJ2-7, with 14 bases fitting TRBD2. Germline loops: CDR1 SGHTA, CDR2 FQGNSA. CDR3 length: 16 amino acids. V lost 5 bases, J lost 4 bases, and 7 bases stayed unmatched. The CDR3 loop reads CASSPRGLAGGYEQYF. For the CDR3, the DNA is TGTGCCAGCAGCCCCAGAGGACTAGCGGGAGGTTACGAGCAGTACTTC.

This chain uses TRBV5-6 with TRBJ1-4; D gene uncertain. CDR3 length: 14 residues. CDR1 is SGHDT, CDR2 YYEEEE, per germline. Trimming removed 4 bases at V and 0 bases at J, with 7 bases between. Here the CDR3 DNA reads TGTGCCAGCAGCATGGGAGCAACTAATGAAAAACTGTTTTTT. Its protein is CASSMGATNEKLFF.

This clonotype occurred a few times. The CDR3 DNA reads TGTGCCAGTAGTACTACAGGGAGCTCCTACAATGAGCAGTTCTTC. Its protein is CASSTTGSSYNEQFF. The V call is TRBV19, the J call TRBJ2-1; possible D gene TRBD1, 6 bases. This CDR3 has 15 residues. V was shortened by 4 bases and J by 0 bases, with 10 bases between the two germline ends. From germline, CDR1 is LNHDA and CDR2 SQIVND (reference sequence).

The chain joins TRBV20-1 to TRBJ1-2; possibly TRBD1 for D (6 bases). CDR1 and CDR2 (germline): DFQATT, SNEGSKA (reference sequence). Deletions cut 3 bases from V and 4 bases from J, with 18 bases between. The CDR3 has 15 amino acids. DNA for the CDR3: TGCAGTGCTAGGGGGAGAGGTGCGGGGGCCTATGGCTACACCTTC. It specifies CSARGRGAGAYGYTF.

This clonotype was recorded a few times. The rearrangement joins TRBV7-9 to TRBJ2-6; D may correspond to TRBD1 or TRBD2 (5 bases each). CDR1 and CDR2 from the germline V gene are SEHNR and FQNEAQ (reference sequence). There are 16 residues in the CDR3. Trimming left V 2 bases short and J 0 bases short, with 8 bases between. Here the CDR3 reads CASSLRGYSGANVLTF. DNA for the CDR3: TGTGCCAGCAGCTTACGGGGCTACTCTGGGGCCAACGTCCTGACTTTC.

J is TRBJ2-5 and V is TRBV6-2 or TRBV6-3; 7 nucleotides agree with TRBD1. CDR1 and CDR2 (germline): MNHEY, SVGEGT. The J segment lost 0 bases and the V segment lost 8 bases, leaving 15 bases of the junction unmatched. This CDR3 spans 17 amino acids. Here the CDR3 reads CASDPGHSDRYQETQYF. Here the CDR3 DNA reads TGTGCCAGCGACCCTGGGCACTCGGACAGGTACCAAGAGACCCAGTACTTC.

This chain uses TRBV6-6 with TRBJ1-6, with TRBD1 identical over 8 bases. The CDR3 sequence is 14 residues long. The V gene end was trimmed by 10 bases and the J gene end by 9 bases; junction bases not matched to a gene: 11. Germline V gene data show CDR1 as MNHNY and CDR2 as SVGAGI (reference sequence). Here the CDR3 reads CATYGQGMGSPLHF. The CDR3 DNA follows: TGTGCCACCTACGGACAGGGCATGGGTTCACCCCTCCACTTT.

The CDR3 DNA sequence: TGTGCCAGCGGTTATCAGGGGCAATTCGAAGGCTACACCTTC. It yields the protein CASGYQGQFEGYTF. The chain recombines TRBV12-3 or TRBV12-4 with TRBJ1-2; TRBD1 is a possible D gene (6 bases). The CDR3 covers 14 residues. Trimming took off 8 bases at V and 8 bases at J, with 21 bases between the two ends.

This clonotype came up a few times. The rearrangement joins TRBV6-1 to TRBJ2-1; TRBD1 is a possible D gene (5 bases). Germline CDR1 reads MNHNS; CDR2 reads SASEGT. Trimming stripped 2 bases from V and 5 bases from J, with 13 bases between. The CDR3 is 15 amino acids. This CDR3 is CASSELGGHNNEQFF. The CDR3 DNA is TGTGCCAGCAGTGAATTGGGCGGACACAACAATGAGCAGTTCTTC.

The V gene is TRBV7-9, the J gene TRBJ2-1; 8 nucleotides line up with TRBD1. The V segment lost 4 bases and the J segment 0 bases; nucleotides outside the gene matches: 5. Germline V CDR1 and CDR2: SEHNR, FQNEAQ (reference sequence). The CDR3 contains 16 residues. The CDR3 is CASSSNRGSSYNEQFF. The CDR3 DNA is TGTGCCAGCAGCTCGAACAGGGGGAGCTCCTACAATGAGCAGTTCTTC.

This clonotype was counted ten times or more. As DNA, the CDR3 is TGTGCCAGCAGCTTAGCGCGAGACGCCACCCAGTACTTC. Its protein product is CASSLARDATQYF. The chain is built from TRBV7-2 and TRBJ2-5; D is undetermined. The germline V gene encodes CDR1 SGHTA and CDR2 FQGNSA. This CDR3 has 13 amino acids. Trimming stripped 0 bases from V and 8 bases from J, with 10 bases between.

V gene TRBV10-3 combines with J gene TRBJ2-7, with TRBD1 matching 7 bases. The J segment lost 0 bases and the V segment lost 4 bases, leaving 9 bases of the junction unmatched. Germline CDR1 reads ENHRY; CDR2 reads SYGVKD. The CDR3 has 16 amino acids. The CDR3 nucleotides are TGTGCCATCAGTGGTCCTCCCGACAGGGACTCCTACGAGCAGTACTTC. It codes for CAISGPPDRDSYEQYF.

The sample holds a few counts of this clonotype. The chain couples TRBV20-1 to TRBJ1-1, with 11 bases matching TRBD1. Germline V gives CDR1 DFQATT, CDR2 SNEGSKA (reference sequence). There are 15 residues in the CDR3. Trimming cost V 1 base and J 10 bases; bases outside gene matches: 11. DNA for the CDR3: TGCAGTGCTAGAGGGGAGGACAGGGGGCTAACACCAGCTTTCTTT. Translated: CSARGEDRGLTPAFF.

The V and J genes are TRBV11-2 and TRBJ1-5; 7 nucleotides align to TRBD1. Germline lookup yields CDR1 SGHAT and CDR2 FQNNGV. V lost 5 bases, J lost 6 bases, and 4 bases stayed unmatched. The CDR3 is 13 residues long. The CDR3 nucleotides are TGTGCCAGCAGCAGACAGGGCGGTCAGCCCCAGCATTTT. Its translation: CASSRQGGQPQHF. Full variable domain (rest looked up from reference TRBV11-2 and TRBJ1-5): EAGVAQSPRYKIIEKRQSVAFWCNPISGHATLYWYQQILGQGPKLLIQFQNNGVVDDSQLPKDRFSAERLKGVDSTLKIQPAKLEDSAVYLCASSRQGGQPQHFGDGTRLSIL.